This is a list of T cell receptor beta chains from one sample in a study of blood T cell repertoires in COVID-19. The assay was immunoSEQ multiplex PCR, and TCRdb's table has in-frame clones only and misses some. This table holds 270,000 or so clones, more than 70% found once. The sequencing sample was made of peripheral blood. All receptors come from a woman between 18 and 29 years old with acute or convalescent COVID-19. The CDR3 runs from the conserved cysteine through the conserved F or W. A D gene is named only where the DNA matches it firmly. Clone size is shown for a subset of rows, as once, few, many or a class of expanded clone.

J | D | size | V | DNA | CDR3
TRBJ2-7 | . | . | TRBV6-5 | TGTGCCAGCAGCCCACAGGCCGGCCCCTACGAGCAGTACTTC | CASSPQAGPYEQYF
TRBJ1-3 | . | . | TRBV14 | TGTGCCAGCAGCCAGCGGGAGCGGGTCTCTGGAAACACCATATATTTT | CASSQRERVSGNTIYF
TRBJ1-3 | . | . | TRBV27 | TGTGCCAGCAGCCCGGCCGACTATTTCTCTGGAAACACCATATATTTT | CASSPADYFSGNTIYF
TRBJ2-2 | TRBD2 | . | TRBV11-2 | TGTGCCAGCAGCTTAGTAGCGGGAGCCGCCGGGGAGCTGTTTTTT | CASSLVAGAAGELFF
TRBJ2-7 | . | . | TRBV6-5 | TGTGCCAGCAGATACCGACAGAACTACGAGCAGTACTTC | CASRYRQNYEQYF
TRBJ2-5 | TRBD1 | . | TRBV30 | TGTGCCTTGGGACAGGTCCTTCGGGGGACCCAGTACTTC | CALGQVLRGTQYF
TRBJ2-5 | . | . | TRBV5-4 | TGTGCCAGCAGCTTGGCGCAGCGGGAAGAGACCCAGTACTTC | CASSLAQREETQYF
TRBJ1-3 | . | . | TRBV14 | TGTGCCAGCAGCCAAGCCCGGTACTCTGGAAACACCATATATTTT | CASSQARYSGNTIYF
TRBJ2-2 | . | . | TRBV2 | TGTGCCAGCAGTGAAAACCCGACAGCTCCAATCGGGGAGCTGTTTTTT | CASSENPTAPIGELFF
TRBJ2-3 | . | . | TRBV7-2 | TGTGCCAGCAGCCCCGCAGGGGGCACAGATACGCAGTATTTT | CASSPAGGTDTQYF
TRBJ2-5 | . | . | TRBV7-9 | TGTGCCAGCAGCTTAGTCAGGGCAGAGACCCAGTACTTC | CASSLVRAETQYF
TRBJ2-7 | . | . | TRBV19 | TGTGCCAGTAGTATCAAGGCAGGCCCTGGGGAGCAGTACTTC | CASSIKAGPGEQYF
TRBJ2-1 | TRBD2 | . | TRBV5-6 | TGTGCCAGCAGCTGGTACACTTCCCTAGCGGGAGGGGGCAATGAGCAGTTCTTC | CASSWYTSLAGGGNEQFF
TRBJ1-6 | . | . | TRBV6-2/TRBV6-3 | TGTGCCAGCAGTAGACAAGACTCACCCCTCCACTTT | CASSRQDSPLHF
TRBJ1-2 | . | . | TRBV20-1 | TGCAGAGTACAGGGACTACATGGCTACACCTTC | CRVQGLHGYTF
TRBJ1-2 | . | . | TRBV5-4 | TGTGCCAGCAGCTTGCCAGAGGGATATGGCTACACCTTC | CASSLPEGYGYTF
TRBJ2-7 | TRBD1 | . | TRBV29-1 | TGCAGCGTTCGGACAGGGGGGACCTACGAGCAGTACTTC | CSVRTGGTYEQYF
TRBJ1-1 | TRBD1 | . | TRBV7-9 | TGTGCCAGCAGCTTGCACAGGGGCCCAATCGTAGAAGCTTTCTTT | CASSLHRGPIVEAFF
TRBJ2-4 | TRBD1 | . | TRBV27 | TGTGCCAGCAAAAGGAGGGGACAGGAATTAGCCAAAAACATTCAGTACTTC | CASKRRGQELAKNIQYF
TRBJ2-7 | . | . | TRBV7-3 | TGTGCCAGCAGCCCCGGGGGGCCTTCCTACGAGCAGTACTTC | CASSPGGPSYEQYF
TRBJ1-5 | TRBD1 | many | TRBV18 | TGTGCCAGCTCACTTGTTCAGGGGGCATTTTCCGGCAATCAGCCCCAGCATTTT | CASSLVQGAFSGNQPQHF
TRBJ1-3 | . | . | TRBV6-5 | TGTGCCAGCAGTTACTCGATGAGGGTATCGAACACCATATATTTT | CASSYSMRVSNTIYF
TRBJ2-5 | . | . | TRBV7-9 | TGTGCCAGCAGCTTGGAGGGACTCCCCGGGACCCAGTACTTC | CASSLEGLPGTQYF
TRBJ1-1 | . | . | TRBV19 | TGTGCCAGTAGTCAAATGGGTTTCGGGACAAGAGAAACTGAAGCTTTCTTT | CASSQMGFGTRETEAFF
TRBJ2-7 | TRBD1 | . | TRBV6-5 | TGTGCCAGCAACCGGGACAGGGGCCACGAGCAGTACTTC | CASNRDRGHEQYF
TRBJ2-3 | . | . | TRBV4-3 | TGCGCCAGCAGCCAAGGTCGGACAGATACGCAGTATTTT | CASSQGRTDTQYF
TRBJ2-1 | TRBD1 | . | TRBV6-5 | TGTGCCAGCAGACGACAGGGGGCTGGGAATGAGCAGTTCTTC | CASRRQGAGNEQFF
TRBJ2-6 | TRBD1 | . | TRBV27 | TGTGCCAGCCGAGGACAGGGGGCTGGGGCCAACGTCCTGACTTTC | CASRGQGAGANVLTF
TRBJ2-7 | TRBD2 | few | TRBV5-8 | TGTGCCAGCAGCTTGGTGCTAGCGGGCCCCTACGAGCAGTACTTC | CASSLVLAGPYEQYF
TRBJ2-7 | TRBD1 | . | TRBV6-5 | TGTGCCGTTCAATGGACAGGTACCTACGAGCAGTACTTC | CAVQWTGTYEQYF
TRBJ1-1 | TRBD1 | . | TRBV5-1 | TGCGCCAGCAGCACGGGACAGGGATTGAACACTGAAGCTTTCTTT | CASSTGQGLNTEAFF
TRBJ2-7 | TRBD2 | . | TRBV7-2 | TGTGCCAGCAGCTTAGGCGGGAGGTCCCACTACGAGCAGTACTTC | CASSLGGRSHYEQYF
TRBJ1-2 | . | . | TRBV10-2 | TGCGCCAGCAGTGAGCGGGGTTACTATGGCTACACCTTC | CASSERGYYGYTF
TRBJ2-2 | . | . | TRBV18 | TGTGCCAGCTCACCCCAGGGATATAACACCGGGGAGCTGTTTTTT | CASSPQGYNTGELFF
TRBJ2-2 | . | . | TRBV6-5 | TGTGCCAGCAGCTTCGACTTTCCCCGCGGGGAGCTGTTTTTT | CASSFDFPRGELFF